The present T cell receptor (beta chain) was sequenced within a study of cytotoxic CD8 clonotypes in ibrutinib-treated CLL. Findings and limits, study-wide: At the start, clonality exceeded age-matched healthy donors and followed circulating CD8+ T-cell counts. Public clonotypes, an uncommon group, contracted or remained stable on treatment.

Trimming pared 2 bases from V and 4 bases from J, leaving 14 bases between. Germline V gives CDR1 MNHNS, CDR2 SASEGT. CDR3 length: 15 amino acids. TCRdb's copy holds only in-frame clones and misses some; the assay was immunoSEQ multiplex PCR. This table holds approximately 350,000 clones, roughly 71% found once. On this clone: Its specificity is unknown.

The sequence was obtained from a human donor with chronic lymphocytic leukemia. The chain links TRBV6-1 to TRBJ1-2; D is undetermined. The sample consisted of PBMCs, taken after 36 months of ibrutinib treatment. CDR3 amino acids: CASSEYAGSVYGYTF. For the CDR3, the DNA is TGTGCCAGCAGTGAATACGCCGGGAGTGTCTATGGCTACACCTTC.